The present entry profiles one T cell receptor (beta chain) with its context. V dropped 5 bases and J dropped 3 bases, with 11 bases sitting between them. The CDR3 covers 13 residues. Germline CDR1 is SGHDN and CDR2 is FVKESK. The data were taken from a study of T cell changes during pregnancy in multiple sclerosis. Sequencing was performed with immunoSEQ multiplex PCR; in TCRdb, only in-frame clones are kept and a portion is missing. The table has 70,000 to 95,000 clones, over 80% seen once. This clonotype was sampled from a female donor with multiple sclerosis, enrolled in a pregnancy study. The source was CD4+ T cells from peripheral blood mononuclear cells, collected in the second trimester of pregnancy. The chain joins TRBV14 to TRBJ2-7; D not resolved. CDR3 amino acids: CASSFSPGYEQYF. The CDR3 DNA reads as TGTGCCAGCAGCTTCTCGCCCGGCTACGAGCAGTACTTC.